This T cell receptor (beta chain) was sequenced during a study of blood T cell repertoires in COVID-19. Study overall: The United States, Italy and Spain were the sources of the acute and convalescent COVID-19 samples. T cells, B-cell-depleted T cells, or PBMCs supplied cDNA or gDNA.

Clones were read by immunoSEQ multiplex PCR, and TCRdb kept only the in-frame ones, dropping some. This sample has 60,000 or so clones, with approximately 89% found just once. The CDR3 sequence is 16 residues long. Per the germline V gene, CDR1 is MNHNS and CDR2 is SASEGT. With 1 base removed from V and 0 bases from J, the gap between germline ends came to 12 bases. This receptor was taken from a man aged 60 to 75 with active or convalescent COVID-19. Sequenced material: peripheral blood. V and J are TRBV6-1 and TRBJ1-1, with a weak D call TRBD1 (6 bases). CDR3 amino acids: CASSEGQVFMNTEAFF. The CDR3 region has the DNA TGTGCCAGCAGTGAAGGACAGGTTTTCATGAACACTGAAGCTTTCTTT.